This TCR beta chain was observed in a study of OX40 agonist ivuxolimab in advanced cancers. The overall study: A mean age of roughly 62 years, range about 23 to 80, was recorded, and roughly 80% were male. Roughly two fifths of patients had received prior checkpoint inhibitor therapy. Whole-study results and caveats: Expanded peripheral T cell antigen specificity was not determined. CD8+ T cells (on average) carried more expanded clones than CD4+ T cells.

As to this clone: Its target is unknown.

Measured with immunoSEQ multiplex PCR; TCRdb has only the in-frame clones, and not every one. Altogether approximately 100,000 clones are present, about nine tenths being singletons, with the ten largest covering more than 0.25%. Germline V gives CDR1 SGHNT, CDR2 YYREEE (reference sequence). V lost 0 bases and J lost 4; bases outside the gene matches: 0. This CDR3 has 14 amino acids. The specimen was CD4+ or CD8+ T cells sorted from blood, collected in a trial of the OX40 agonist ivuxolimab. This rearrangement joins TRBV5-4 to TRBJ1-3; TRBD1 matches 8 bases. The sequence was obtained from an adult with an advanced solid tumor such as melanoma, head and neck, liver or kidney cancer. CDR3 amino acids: CASSLGQGGNTIYF. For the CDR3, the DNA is TGTGCCAGCAGCTTGGGACAGGGGGGAAACACCATATATTTT.